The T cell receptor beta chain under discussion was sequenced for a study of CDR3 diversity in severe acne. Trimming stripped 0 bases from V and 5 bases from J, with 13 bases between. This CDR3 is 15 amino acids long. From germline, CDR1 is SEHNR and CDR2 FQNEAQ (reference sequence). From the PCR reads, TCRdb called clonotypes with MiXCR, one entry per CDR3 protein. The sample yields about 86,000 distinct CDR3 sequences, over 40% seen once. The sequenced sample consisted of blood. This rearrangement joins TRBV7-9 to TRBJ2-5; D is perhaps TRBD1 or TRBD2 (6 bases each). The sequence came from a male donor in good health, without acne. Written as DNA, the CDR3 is TGTGCCAGCAGCTTAGCGAGGGGGGCCGTCGAGACCCAGTACTTC. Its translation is CASSLARGAVETQYF.